This T cell receptor beta chain was obtained from a study of T cells in Graves' hyperthyroidism and ophthalmopathy. Criteria for exclusion of patients were uncontrolled infection, other autoimmune disease, pregnancy or lactation. This clonotype has a handful of counts. Germline values: CDR1 LNHDA, CDR2 SQIVND (reference sequence). This CDR3 comprises 16 residues. Trimming stripped 3 bases from V and 2 bases from J, with 16 bases between. Amplified TCR beta CDR3 regions came from RNA transcripts. TCR CDR3 regions were first amplified by RT-PCR with HTBI primers. TCRdb processed the multiplex PCR reads anew with MiXCR; each CDR3 protein has one entry. The table shows 350,000 to 400,000 distinct CDR3 sequences, with roughly 20% occurring only once.

The sample taken for sequencing was blood. The chain is built from TRBV19 and TRBJ1-2; D may be TRBD1 (6 bases). This receptor was identified in a young man with Graves' ophthalmopathy. CDR3 loop: CASSIPAGEGNYGYTF. The DNA of the CDR3 is TGTGCCAGTAGTATCCCGGCAGGGGAGGGCAACTATGGCTACACCTTC.